Listed here are 4 T cell receptor beta chains from one sample, sequenced in a study of tumor-infiltrating lymphocytes in primary liver carcinoma. Co-extraction yielded RNA and DNA from around 20-30 mg of unsorted bulk tissue. Synthesis of TCR beta cDNA was carried out from 500 ng total RNA with a constant-region primer. Employing slightly modified ARM-PCR, three nested multiplex PCR rounds were run, and these gave rise to the TCR beta libraries. Both of the initial two PCR rounds ran for approximately 11 cycles and employed TRBV1-TRBV30 forward primers alongside a C-beta reverse primer. Via MiXCR, TCRdb re-called the multiplex PCR reads, giving one row per CDR3 protein. The sample carries fewer than 85,000 distinct CDR3 sequences, roughly 72% recorded once. The material sequenced was tumor-adjacent normal liver tissue. The receptors originated from a man aged 40-49 years with primary liver carcinoma and hepatitis B virus infection.

The chain recombines TRBV6-5 with TRBJ2-3, with D perhaps matching TRBD1 (5 bases). This CDR3 contains 14 residues. The ends were cut back, 7 bases at V and 8 bases at J, with 19 bases in the middle. Per germline, CDR1 MNHEY and CDR2 SVGAGI. The CDR3 nucleotides are TGTGCCAGCAACCGCCGTGCCGACAGCCGTACGCAGTATTTT. Its translation is CASNRRADSRTQYF.

In this sample, this clonotype turned up a few times. A read error is possible here, since a much larger clone lies one base away. The chain uses TRBV10-3 and TRBJ2-7; 14 nucleotides line up with TRBD2. The CDR3 covers 13 residues. CDR1 ENHRY and CDR2 SYGVKD come from the germline V gene. The CDR3 region has the DNA TGTGTCACCGGGACTAGCGGGAGTTACGAGCAGTACTTC. Translation gives CVTGTSGSYEQYF.

As for this clonotype: The junction does not match germline at one end; this may be a read error. This chain links TRBV29-1 with TRBJ2-7, with D unresolved. Per the germline V gene, CDR1 is SQVTM and CDR2 is ANQGSEA. CDR3 length equals 10 residues. Written as DNA, the CDR3 is TGCTGCGTTGAAGACGGCCAGCAATACTTC. Translating it yields CCVEDGQQYF.

To note about this clonotype: With a much larger clone just one base away, this may be a read error. The rearrangement uses TRBV11-2 and TRBJ1-4, with 7 bases lining up with TRBD1. This CDR3 spans 16 amino acids. Germline-derived CDR1 and CDR2 are SGHAT and FQNNGV. The CDR3 sequence is CASSATTGFGNEKLLF. DNA for the CDR3: TGTGCCAGCAGCGCCACGACAGGGTTTGGTAATGAAAAACTGCTTTTT.